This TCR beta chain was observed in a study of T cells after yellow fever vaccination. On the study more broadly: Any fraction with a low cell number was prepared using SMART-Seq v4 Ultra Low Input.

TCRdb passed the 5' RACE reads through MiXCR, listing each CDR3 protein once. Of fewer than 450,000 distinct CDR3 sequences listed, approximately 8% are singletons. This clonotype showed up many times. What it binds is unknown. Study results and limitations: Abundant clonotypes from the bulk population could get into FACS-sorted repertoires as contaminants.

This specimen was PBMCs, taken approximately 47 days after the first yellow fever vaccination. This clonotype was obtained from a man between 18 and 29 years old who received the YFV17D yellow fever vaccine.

In DNA form, the CDR3 reads TGTGCCAGCAATCCGCTTAGTATAGGATCGGGGACCCAGTACTTC. It translates to CASNPLSIGSGTQYF. This sequence joins TRBV7-9 and TRBJ2-5, with D unresolved. CDR1 SEHNR and CDR2 FQNEAQ come from the germline V gene (reference sequence). The CDR3 contains 15 residues. Trimming removed 7 bases at V and 7 bases at J, with 22 bases between.